This T cell receptor (beta chain) was identified in a study of T cells after yellow fever vaccination. About the research overall: With SMART-Seq v4 Ultra Low Input, the fractions containing low cell numbers were prepared.

There are a few counts of this clonotype. Its specificity is unknown. Study-wide findings and caveats: Contamination by abundant bulk-population clonotypes could be present in FACS-sorted repertoires. A minor fraction of clonotypes spanned both CD4 and CD8 compartments.

In making TCR cDNA, 5'RACE template switching added a universal primer site and UMIs to it. TCRdb re-analysed the 5' RACE reads in MiXCR, keeping a single row per CDR3 protein. The repertoire holds about 75,000 distinct CDR3 sequences, with about 7.2% as singletons. The origin of this receptor is a man aged 18 to 29 who received the YFV17D yellow fever vaccine. The sample consisted of CD8+ T cells sorted from PBMCs, taken around 10 days after the first yellow fever vaccination.

The CDR3 coding sequence is TGTGCCAGCAGCGTAGAGGGCGGGGTTAGAGAAGAGACCCAGTACTTC. It specifies CASSVEGGVREETQYF. The V and J genes are TRBV9 and TRBJ2-5; D might be TRBD2 (6 bases). CDR3 size: 16 residues. Looked up from germline, CDR1 is SGDLS and CDR2 is YYNGEE. Trimming cost V 0 bases and J 3 bases, with 15 bases left between them. Filled out from reference TRBV9 and TRBJ2-5, the complete variable domain reads DSGVTQTPKHLITATGQRVTLRCSPRSGDLSVYWYQQSLDQGLQFLIQYYNGEERAKGNILERFSAQQFPDLHSELNLSSLELGDSALYFCASSVEGGVREETQYFGPGTRLLVL.